This is a list of T cell receptor beta chains from one sample in a study of shared clonotypes between healthy human individuals. The table came from immunoSEQ multiplex PCR; TCRdb's copy has only in-frame clones and leaves some out. The sample consists of 95,000 to 120,000 clones, around 66% of them appearing once. The sequencing sample was made of memory CD8+ T cells sorted from blood. These receptors all stem from a woman aged 30 to 39 in good health. The CDR3 runs from the conserved cysteine through the conserved F or W. The order of the fields is clone size, D gene, J gene, V gene, CDR3 DNA, CDR3 protein. The D gene is left open where the match is weak. Expanded clones get a size class; other rows say once, few or many, or leave the size out.

NA TRBD2 TRBJ2-5 TRBV29-1 TGCAGCGTTGAAGGGACTAGCGGGAGGGCCCGGGGAGTGCAGTACTTC CSVEGTSGRARGVQYF
once NA TRBJ1-2 TRBV19 TGTGCCAGTAGTATGCTGAGGGGGACACCCAACTATGGCTACACCTTC CASSMLRGTPNYGYTF
NA TRBD2 TRBJ2-1 TRBV5-1 TGCGCCAGCAGCGCTAGCGGGAGGTTAGACAATGAGCAGTTCTTC CASSASGRLDNEQFF
many NA TRBJ2-3 TRBV2 TGTGCCAGCAGTTTAACTAGATCCCCCACAGATACGCAGTATTTT CASSLTRSPTDTQYF
once NA TRBJ2-1 TRBV14 TGTGCCAGCAGCCAAGAAGGAGAGCCCTACAATGAGCAGTTCTTC CASSQEGEPYNEQFF
few TRBD1 TRBJ2-7 TRBV5-1 TGCGCCAGCAGCTTGGACCCGGGACAGGGGTTCTTCAACGAGCAGTACTTC CASSLDPGQGFFNEQYF
NA NA TRBJ2-5 TRBV29-1 TGCAGCGTGAAGTCTTGGACAGTCAAAGAGACCCAGTACTTC CSVKSWTVKETQYF
NA TRBD2 TRBJ2-2 TRBV19 TGTGCCAGTAGTATCGCCCCGACTAGCGGGACGAACACCGGGGAGCTGTTTTTT CASSIAPTSGTNTGELFF
NA NA TRBJ2-2 TRBV19 TGTGCCAGTACGATGACAGGTCCAACCGGGGAGCTGTTTTTT CASTMTGPTGELFF
many NA TRBJ2-1 TRBV27 TGTGCCAGCAGTTTATTCCCAGCGGAGAGCTCCTACAATGAGCAGTTCTTC CASSLFPAESSYNEQFF
NA NA TRBJ2-7 TRBV2 TGTGCCAGCACAGCCAGATCCTACGAGCAGTACTTC CASTARSYEQYF
many NA TRBJ2-7 TRBV15 TGTGCCACCAGCAGGGGGTCGGGGGACAGTTCCTACGAGCAGTACTTC CATSRGSGDSSYEQYF
NA NA TRBJ1-2 TRBV28 TGTGCCAGCAGTTTATCCGTCCCGGGAAACTATGGCTACACCTTC CASSLSVPGNYGYTF
NA TRBD1 TRBJ1-3 TRBV16 TGTGCCAGCAGCCCCGGGACAGGGGCTAGGGGAAACACCATATATTTT CASSPGTGARGNTIYF
NA NA TRBJ1-5 TRBV6-1 TGTGCCAGCAGTGAAGCGGTGGGGGCCGGCAATCAGCCCCAGCATTTT CASSEAVGAGNQPQHF
few NA TRBJ1-4 TRBV19 TGTGCCAGTAGTATAAGATCGAGCGAAAAACTGTTTTTT CASSIRSSEKLFF
NA NA TRBJ1-3 TRBV10-3 TGTGCCATCAGTGAGTCGGGGGGCCAGAACACCATATATTTT CAISESGGQNTIYF
few NA TRBJ1-5 TRBV29-1 TGCAGCGTTGAAGATCCTGGCGGAGGGGATCAGCCCCAGCATTTT CSVEDPGGGDQPQHF
many TRBD1 TRBJ1-2 TRBV6-1 TGTGCCAGCAGTACCCAGGGGGGGGCGCATGGCTACACCTTC CASSTQGGAHGYTF
NA NA TRBJ2-7 TRBV27 TGTGCCAGCAGTGTAGGGGCTTCCTACGAGCAGTACTTC CASSVGASYEQYF
NA TRBD2 TRBJ2-1 TRBV7-9 TGTGCCAGCAGCCCTTCGACTAGCGGGAGGGCCCCACGGGTTGAGCAGTTCTTC CASSPSTSGRAPRVEQFF
NA NA TRBJ2-7 TRBV2 TGTGCCAGCAGCCAAGGTAGAGCCTACGAGCAGTACTTC CASSQGRAYEQYF
NA TRBD2 TRBJ2-1 TRBV5-1 TGCGCCAGCAGCCTCGGGACTAGCGGGATTGATGAGCAGTTCTTC CASSLGTSGIDEQFF
few NA TRBJ2-1 TRBV19 TGTGCCAGTAGTATGGGGCTTTTCTCGAGGGATGAGCAGTTCTTC CASSMGLFSRDEQFF
few NA TRBJ2-5 TRBV9 TGTGCCAGCAGCGTCGGCGGGACACAAGAGACCCAGTACTTC CASSVGGTQETQYF
NA NA TRBJ1-1 TRBV10-3 TGTGCCATCACCCCGGACTTATCGAACACTGAAGCTTTCTTT CAITPDLSNTEAFF
NA TRBD2 TRBJ2-5 TRBV2 TGTGCCAGCACCAAGAGTCTAGCGGGAGGGCCCGCGATCGAGACCCAGTACTTC CASTKSLAGGPAIETQYF
NA NA TRBJ2-3 TRBV27 TGTGCCCCTGGCGGGGCCACAGATACGCAGTATTTT CAPGGATDTQYF
NA TRBD2 TRBJ2-7 TRBV2 TGTGCCAGGGGGTCTAGCGGAACCCCCTACGAGCAGTACTTC CARGSSGTPYEQYF
few NA TRBJ2-3 TRBV6-4 TGTGCCAGCAGTGAGTCTAGCAGCACAGATACGCAGTATTTT CASSESSSTDTQYF
NA NA TRBJ2-7 TRBV11-3 TGTGCCAGCAGCTTAGAAGGCGGAGGGACCTACGAGCAGTACTTC CASSLEGGGTYEQYF
NA TRBD1 TRBJ1-1 TRBV7-9 TGTGCCGGGGGGAGACAGGGGAACACTGAAGCTTTCTTT CAGGRQGNTEAFF
NA NA TRBJ2-3 TRBV30 TGTGCCTGGAAATCGGTAATGAGCACAGATACGCAGTATTTT CAWKSVMSTDTQYF
NA NA TRBJ2-1 TRBV19 TGTGCCAGTAGTATGGGGGACTCCTACAATGAGCAGTTCTTC CASSMGDSYNEQFF
few NA TRBJ2-3 TRBV2 TGTGCCAGCAGTGGCCCCACAAGCGAGATCACAGATACGCAGTATTTT CASSGPTSEITDTQYF
NA NA TRBJ1-1 TRBV28 TGTGCCAGCATCGAAGGGGTGAACACTGAAGCTTTCTTT CASIEGVNTEAFF
NA NA TRBJ1-2 TRBV9 TGTGCCAGCAGCGTATTAGGCGAGGGTCCGTATGGCTACACCTTC CASSVLGEGPYGYTF